The 17 T cell receptor beta chains given below trace back to one sample, sequenced in a study of T-cell memory formation after mild COVID-19. Using its own MiXCR run on the 5' RACE reads, TCRdb lists one record per CDR3 protein. The sample carries about 560,000 distinct CDR3 sequences, about 20% recorded once. The specimen was PBMCs or a T cell subset sorted from them (not recorded which). These receptors came from an adult woman who had mild COVID-19 (a few samples of this study predate the infection). Cell type and time point are not known.

This rearrangement joins TRBV14 to TRBJ2-7; D is ambiguous. Germline V gene sequence: CDR1 SGHDN, CDR2 FVKESK. Trimming took off 1 base at V and 6 bases at J, with 10 bases between the two ends. This CDR3 region has 13 residues. The CDR3 reads CASSQVRWAEQYF. The CDR3 coding sequence is TGTGCCAGCAGCCAAGTCAGATGGGCCGAGCAGTACTTC. Full variable domain (remainder filled in from reference TRBV14 and TRBJ2-7): EAGVTQFPSHSVIEKGQTVTLRCDPISGHDNLYWYRRVMGKEIKFLLHFVKESKQDESGMPNNRFLAERTGGTYSTLKVQPAELEDSGVYFCASSQVRWAEQYFGPGTRLTVT.

This clonotype was seen more than once but under ten times. The chain is built from TRBV5-1 and TRBJ1-4; D may be TRBD1 (6 bases). Between the trimmed V and J ends, which lost 4 bases and 3 bases, there was a span of 16 bases. Germline CDR1 reads SGHRS; CDR2 reads YFSETQ. The CDR3 has 16 amino acids. The CDR3 here is CASSPGAIQSNEKLFF. The CDR3 DNA sequence: TGCGCCAGCAGCCCGGGGGCCATACAGTCTAATGAAAAACTGTTTTTT.

This clonotype showed up just a few times. The chain is built from TRBV19 and TRBJ1-1; 7 nucleotides agree with TRBD1. CDR1 is LNHDA and CDR2 is SQIVND in the germline V gene (reference sequence). The length of the CDR3 is 13 residues. V shed 8 bases and J 4 bases; nucleotides not matched to a gene: 7. The CDR3 DNA sequence: TGTGCCAGTGCGACAGGGAGGGTCACTGAAGCTTTCTTT. Translating it yields CASATGRVTEAFF.

This clonotype was observed a handful of times. V and J are TRBV19 and TRBJ2-1, with 9 bases identical to TRBD1. CDR1 and CDR2 (germline): LNHDA, SQIVND (reference sequence). V gave up 3 bases and J gave up 9 bases; unmatched junction bases: 15. The CDR3 loop spans 17 amino acids. The CDR3 is CASSIFAGTGMYGEQFF. The CDR3 region has the DNA TGTGCCAGTAGTATCTTCGCGGGGACAGGGATGTATGGTGAGCAGTTCTTC.

The V and J genes are TRBV3-1 and TRBJ2-1; 9 nucleotides align to TRBD1. After removal of 5 bases from V and 7 bases from J, the junction contained 6 bases not matched to a gene. The V gene's germline CDR1 is LGHDT and CDR2 YNNKEL (reference sequence). This CDR3 spans 14 amino acids. CDR3 in amino acids: CASSSGTGLNEQFF. The DNA of the CDR3 is TGTGCCAGCAGCTCCGGGACAGGGCTAAATGAGCAGTTCTTC.

This clonotype showed up just a few times. This chain connects TRBV19 to TRBJ1-2, with a tentative D call TRBD1 (5 bases). The germline gives CDR1 LNHDA, CDR2 SQIVND (reference sequence). The CDR3 contains 15 residues. V was shortened by 5 bases and J by 4 bases, with 17 bases between the two germline ends. The CDR3 nucleotides are TGTGCCAGTAGTGCAAATATGCACGGGGCCTATGGCTACACCTTC. Translation gives CASSANMHGAYGYTF.

This clonotype was detected a few times. The chain joins TRBV29-1 to TRBJ2-5; 7 bases are a match to TRBD2. This CDR3 contains 13 residues. Trimming at V came to 6 bases and at J to 4 bases, leaving 8 bases not matched to a gene. Germline lookup yields CDR1 SQVTM and CDR2 ANQGSEA. In DNA, the CDR3 is TGCAGCGTGTGCCCCGGGGGGTCAGAGACCCAGTACTTC. Translating gives CSVCPGGSETQYF.

This clonotype was observed a handful of times. The chain is built from TRBV30 and TRBJ2-1, with 10 positions matching TRBD2. V was pared by 0 bases and J by 4 bases, with 3 bases of the junction left unmatched. This CDR3 is built from 15 residues. The germline V gene encodes CDR1 GTSNPN and CDR2 SVGIG (reference sequence). The CDR3: CAWSVLTSGYNEQFF. CDR3 DNA: TGTGCCTGGAGTGTACTGACTAGCGGGTACAATGAGCAGTTCTTC.

This clonotype was observed a few times. The chain employs TRBV6-6 and TRBJ1-2; weak D call: TRBD1 (5 bases). This CDR3 contains 13 residues. V lost 2 bases and J lost 8, with 12 bases in between. The germline V gene encodes CDR1 MNHNY and CDR2 SVGAGI (reference sequence). CDR3 in DNA: TGTGCCAGCAGTTACGAGGGACCCGGAGGCTACACCTTC. Its protein product is CASSYEGPGGYTF.

At least ten counts were recorded for this clonotype. The CDR3 coding sequence is TGCAGTCCACGACAGCCCACTAACTATGGCTACACCTTC. Amino acids: CSPRQPTNYGYTF. This chain uses TRBV20-1 with TRBJ1-2, with D maybe TRBD1 (5 bases). From germline, CDR1 is DFQATT and CDR2 SNEGSKA (reference sequence). V gave up 8 bases and J gave up 0 bases, with 13 bases separating them. The CDR3 covers 13 residues.

The chain joins TRBV7-2 to TRBJ2-3, with a tentative D call TRBD2 (6 bases). The V end was cut by 6 bases, the J end by 0 bases, with 19 bases between. Germline V gene sequence: CDR1 SGHTA, CDR2 FQGNSA. The CDR3 totals 17 residues. This chain's CDR3 is CASSWTGTSPSTDTQYF. The CDR3 DNA sequence: TGTGCCAGCAGTTGGACCGGGACTTCCCCTAGCACAGATACGCAGTATTTT. The variable domain in full, completed from reference TRBV7-2 and TRBJ2-3, reads GAGVSQSPSNKVTEKGKDVELRCDPISGHTALYWYRQSLGQGLEFLIYFQGNSAPDKSGLPSDRFSAERTGGSVSTLTIQRTQQEDSAVYLCASSWTGTSPSTDTQYFGPGTRLTVL.

The chain combines TRBV12-3 or TRBV12-4 with TRBJ2-1; 8 bases are shared with TRBD2. This CDR3 is 15 amino acids long. V trimming: 3 bases; J trimming: 3 bases; junction bases outside the gene matches: 4. The CDR3 DNA reads TGTGCCAGCAGTTTCGCCAGCGGGAGCTACAATGAGCAGTTCTTC. This gives the protein CASSFASGSYNEQFF.

The chain links TRBV10-3 to TRBJ2-3; no clear D gene. Germline-derived CDR1 and CDR2 are ENHRY and SYGVKD. With 7 bases removed from V and 0 bases from J, the gap between germline ends came to 20 bases. The CDR3 has 17 amino acids. CDR3 in amino acids: CAITQANGVLSTDTQYF. The CDR3 region has the DNA TGTGCCATCACCCAAGCAAATGGGGTCCTTAGCACAGATACGCAGTATTTT.

The gene calls are TRBV20-1 and TRBJ2-1; perhaps TRBD1 as D (5 bases). CDR3 size: 11 residues. V was trimmed by 5 bases and J by 7 bases, leaving 9 bases between them. Germline V gene lookup returns CDR1 DFQATT and CDR2 SNEGSKA (reference sequence). In DNA form, the CDR3 reads TGCAGTGCTCCAGGGTTGAATGAGCAGTTCTTC. Encoded protein: CSAPGLNEQFF.

In this sample, this clonotype turned up a few times. The gene calls are TRBV25-1 and TRBJ1-2, with 10 bases matching TRBD1. V shed 1 base and J 7 bases; nucleotides not matched to a gene: 3. The CDR3 consists of 14 residues. Germline V gives CDR1 MGHDK, CDR2 SYGVNS. The CDR3 bases are TGTGCCAGCAGTGAATTTGACAGGGGGCCTGGCTACACCTTC. This translates into CASSEFDRGPGYTF.

The V gene is TRBV6-5, the J gene TRBJ2-3; 12 nucleotides match TRBD2. Trimming at V came to 5 bases and at J to 0 bases, leaving 6 bases not matched to a gene. The CDR3 length is 17 residues. CDR1 and CDR2 (germline): MNHEY, SVGAGI. CDR3 residues: CASSHRLAGVSTDTQYF. As DNA, the CDR3 is TGTGCCAGCAGTCATCGACTAGCGGGGGTTAGCACAGATACGCAGTATTTT.

The rearrangement uses TRBV20-1 and TRBJ2-3; D perhaps matches TRBD2 (7 bases). The CDR3 is made up of 16 amino acids. Germline CDR1 reads DFQATT; CDR2 reads SNEGSKA (reference sequence). Trimming stripped 2 bases from V and 5 bases from J, with 20 bases between. The CDR3, as DNA: TGCAGTGCTAGATCAAGCGGGGCGGGACACATAGATACGCAGTATTTT. Its translation: CSARSSGAGHIDTQYF.